This T cell receptor beta chain was identified in a study of blood T cell repertoires in COVID-19. Study information: The analysed material was cDNA or gDNA that came from T cells, B-cell-depleted T cells, or PBMCs.

Germline V CDR1 and CDR2: SGHAT, FQNNGV. The CDR3 contains 15 residues. Trimming took off 1 base at V and 7 bases at J, with 13 bases between the two ends. Here immunoSEQ multiplex PCR was the method, and the copy in TCRdb shows in-frame clones only, minus some. The top ten clones hold 4.9% of a sample with approximately 240,000 clones, around 82% of them seen once. Specimen: peripheral blood. The clonotype originates from a woman aged 80 or over with active or convalescent COVID-19. J is TRBJ1-4 and V is TRBV11-2; D not certain. CDR3 sequence reads: CASSLGGAELEKLFF. CDR3 in DNA: TGTGCCAGCAGCTTAGGAGGTGCGGAGCTTGAAAAACTGTTTTTT.